This TCR beta chain was identified in a study of T cells in Graves' hyperthyroidism and ophthalmopathy. The CDR3 runs to 12 residues. Trimming removed 3 bases at V and 6 bases at J, with 6 bases between. It was RNA transcripts that yielded the amplified TCR beta CDR3 regions. The HTBI primer set served for first-round RT-PCR of the TCR CDR3. Each CDR3 protein gets one entry after TCRdb re-called the multiplex PCR reads with MiXCR. The data show over 550,000 distinct CDR3 sequences, with roughly a sixth seen just once and about 20% held by the top ten. Sequences were obtained from blood. The chain carries TRBV12-3 or TRBV12-4 and TRBJ1-5, with D unresolved. This receptor was obtained from a young woman with Graves' hyperthyroidism. In DNA, the CDR3 is TGTGCCAGCAGTTTTATTTCTCAGCCCCAGCATTTT. Protein: CASSFISQPQHF.